Reported below is one T cell receptor beta chain. With 4 bases removed from V and 1 base from J, the gap between germline ends came to 8 bases. The CDR3 has 14 residues. Germline CDR1 and CDR2: WSHSY and SAAADI. Sequencing was performed with immunoSEQ multiplex PCR; in TCRdb, only in-frame clones are kept and a portion is missing. Of roughly 51,000 clones in the sample, about nine tenths were seen once. The sample comes from a study of control samples from healthy donors and cancer patients. The clonotype originates from a man aged 40-50 years with colorectal cancer. The specimen was PBMCs. This chain uses TRBV10-2 with TRBJ1-5; TRBD1 is a possible D gene (5 bases). For the CDR3, the DNA is TGCGCCAGCAGTGGAGGGGAGAGCAATCAGCCCCAGCATTTT. Encoded protein: CASSGGESNQPQHF.